This entry is about one T cell receptor beta chain. What it recognizes is unknown. V was pared by 0 bases and J by 5 bases, with 13 bases between. The CDR3 sequence is 16 residues long. Germline assignment: CDR1 SGHTA and CDR2 FQGNSA. The data were obtained in a study of response to subunit inactivated influenza vaccine. Study-wide points: Authors proposed each seasonal influenza vaccination draws in few new T cells.

Via MiXCR, TCRdb re-called the RT-PCR reads, giving one row per CDR3 protein. The sample holds 540,000 or so distinct CDR3 sequences, 10% to 15% seen once. The starting material was PBMCs from blood, obtained 40 to 50 days after vaccination. The clonotype was recovered from a man aged 50-60 years who received an inactivated influenza vaccine. This chain uses TRBV7-2 with TRBJ2-2, with D perhaps assigned TRBD1 or TRBD2 (5 bases each). The CDR3, as DNA: TGTGCCAGCAGCTTAGCGGTATCGAGGGGTACCGGGGAGCTGTTTTTT. Its translation is CASSLAVSRGTGELFF.